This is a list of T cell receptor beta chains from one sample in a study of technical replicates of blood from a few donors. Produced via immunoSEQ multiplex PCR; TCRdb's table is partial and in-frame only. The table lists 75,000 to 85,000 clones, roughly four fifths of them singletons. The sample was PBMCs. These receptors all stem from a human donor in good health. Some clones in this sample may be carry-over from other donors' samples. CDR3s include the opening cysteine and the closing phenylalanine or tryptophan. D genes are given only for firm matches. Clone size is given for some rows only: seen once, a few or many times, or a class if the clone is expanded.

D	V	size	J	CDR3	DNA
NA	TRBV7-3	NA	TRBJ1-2	CASSKKGDYGYTF	TGTGCCAGCAGCAAAAAGGGGGACTATGGCTACACCTTC
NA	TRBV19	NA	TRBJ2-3	CASSNFLVDTQYF	TGTGCCAGTAGTAATTTTCTAGTTGACACGCAGTATTTT
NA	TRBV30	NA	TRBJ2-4	CAWSLLGGYIQYF	TGTGCCTGGAGCCTACTAGGCGGATACATTCAGTACTTC
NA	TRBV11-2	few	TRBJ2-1	CASSWRQAEQFF	TGTGCCAGCAGCTGGCGACAAGCCGAGCAGTTCTTC
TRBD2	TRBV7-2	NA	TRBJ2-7	CASSSLAGGPLYEQYF	TGTGCCAGCAGCTCTCTAGCGGGAGGCCCCCTCTACGAGCAGTACTTC
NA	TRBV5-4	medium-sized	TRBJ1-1	CASSWGGGTEAFF	TGTGCCAGCAGCTGGGGAGGGGGCACTGAAGCTTTCTTT
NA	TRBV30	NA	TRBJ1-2	CAWTRARGGAGYGYTF	TGTGCCTGGACACGCGCCCGCGGGGGCGCAGGCTATGGCTACACCTTC
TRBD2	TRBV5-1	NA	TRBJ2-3	CASSLTRSGGETDTQYF	TGCGCCAGCAGCTTGACTCGTAGCGGGGGGGAGACAGATACGCAGTATTTT
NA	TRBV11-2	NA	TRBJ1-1	CASSPGQYKRSTEAFF	TGTGCCAGCAGCCCGGGACAATATAAACGTAGCACTGAAGCTTTCTTT
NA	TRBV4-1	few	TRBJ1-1	CASSQVVSSTEAFF	TGCGCCAGCAGCCAAGTTGTCTCCTCCACTGAAGCTTTCTTT
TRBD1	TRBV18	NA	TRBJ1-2	CASSPGGTGWYGYTF	TGTGCCAGCTCCCCCGGCGGGACAGGGTGGTATGGCTACACCTTC
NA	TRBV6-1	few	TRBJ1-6	CASSKREGVSPLHF	TGTGCCAGCTCGAAACGGGAAGGAGTTTCACCCCTCCACTTT
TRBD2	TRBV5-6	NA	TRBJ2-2	CASSYGTSVSLSNTGELFF	TGTGCCAGCAGCTACGGGACTAGCGTGTCCCTTTCGAACACCGGGGAGCTGTTTTTT
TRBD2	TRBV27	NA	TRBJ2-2	CASSLFSGGARTGELFF	TGTGCCAGCAGTTTATTTAGCGGGGGGGCCCGAACCGGGGAGCTGTTTTTT
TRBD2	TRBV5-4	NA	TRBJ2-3	CASSLDPSGSGDTQYF	TGTGCCAGCAGCTTGGATCCTAGCGGGAGTGGGGATACGCAGTATTTT
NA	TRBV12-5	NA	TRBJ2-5	CASGLALGAQYF	TGTGCTAGTGGTTTGGCCCTAGGCGCCCAGTACTTC
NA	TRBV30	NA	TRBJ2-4	CAWSVELSKNIQYF	TGTGCTTGGAGTGTTGAACTGTCCAAAAACATTCAGTACTTC
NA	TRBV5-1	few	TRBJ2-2	CASSSRGEGTGELFF	TGCGCCAGCAGCTCCAGGGGCGAGGGGACCGGGGAGCTGTTTTTT
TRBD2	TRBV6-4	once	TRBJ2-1	CASSGGGFLNEQFF	TGTGCCAGCAGTGGCGGGGGATTCCTCAATGAGCAGTTCTTC
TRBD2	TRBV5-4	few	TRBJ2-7	CASSPQSGGPYEQYF	TGTGCCAGCAGCCCCCAAAGCGGGGGGCCCTACGAGCAGTACTTC
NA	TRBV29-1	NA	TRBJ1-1	CSAVWGGRTEAFF	TGCAGCGCCGTGTGGGGGGGGAGGACTGAAGCTTTCTTT
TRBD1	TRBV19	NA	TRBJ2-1	CASSNKDRGSKTEQFF	TGTGCCAGTAGTAATAAGGACAGGGGTTCCAAGACTGAGCAGTTCTTC